Sequencing of this T cell receptor (beta chain) was carried out in a study of cytomegalovirus exposure and HLA in healthy donors. Points from the study as a whole: Further analysis was carried out later, and it showed several of the most significant clusters appearing linked to common viral pathogens.

Note on this clone: The antigen is not known.

Use of 60 Vbeta and 13 Jbeta primers characterized the PCR. Generated by immunoSEQ multiplex PCR, the TCRdb table keeps only in-frame clones and is missing some. The profile shows 150,000 to 200,000 clones, roughly 87% of them singletons. The CDR3 sequence is 13 residues long. Unmatched junction bases numbered 3, after V lost 3 bases and J lost 6 bases. Germline-derived CDR1 and CDR2 are MNHEY and SMNVEV (reference sequence). The sequenced material came from PBMCs. This sequence joins TRBV27 and TRBJ2-3, with 7 bases identical to TRBD1. This clonotype was sampled from a girl aged 5 to 17 in good health and CMV-seropositive. CDR3 DNA: TGTGCCAGCAGTTTGACAGGGTGGGATACGCAGTATTTT. Protein sequence: CASSLTGWDTQYF.